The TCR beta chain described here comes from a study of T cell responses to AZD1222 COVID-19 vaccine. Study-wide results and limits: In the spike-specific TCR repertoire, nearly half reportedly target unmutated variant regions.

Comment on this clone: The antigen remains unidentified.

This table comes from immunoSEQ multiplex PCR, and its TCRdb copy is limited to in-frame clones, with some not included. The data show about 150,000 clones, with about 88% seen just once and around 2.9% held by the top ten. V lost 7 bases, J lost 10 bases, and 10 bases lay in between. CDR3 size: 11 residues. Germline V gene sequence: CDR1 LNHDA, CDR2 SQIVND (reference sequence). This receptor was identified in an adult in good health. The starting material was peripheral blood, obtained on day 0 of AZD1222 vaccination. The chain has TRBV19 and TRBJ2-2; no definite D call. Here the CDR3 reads CASTPSTELFF. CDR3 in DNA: TGTGCCAGTACCCCTAGTACGGAGCTGTTTTTT.